Listed below are T cell receptor beta chains from one sample, sequenced in a study of CXCR3-negative and CXCR3-positive naive CD8 T cells. TCRdb reprocessed the 5' RACE reads; each CDR3 protein has one entry and no DNA is given. This sample's table has 50,000 to 75,000 distinct CDR3 sequences. The sequenced sample consisted of naive CXCR3- CD8+ T cells from blood. Receptors originate from a human donor in good health. Some clones in this sample may be carry-over from other donors' samples. Each CDR3 is given with its conserved first and last residue.

V	J	CDR3
TRBV20-1	TRBJ2-7	CSAGGSGVGYEQYF
TRBV7-9	TRBJ2-6	CASSLSSGANVLTF
TRBV3-1	TRBJ2-1	CASSQHGDEQFF
TRBV29-1	TRBJ2-1	CSIEGRGTYNEQFF
TRBV4-3	TRBJ1-2	CASSQDFAMGYGYTF
TRBV6-5	TRBJ2-7	CASSPGQAQQYFYEQYF
TRBV5-1	TRBJ2-7	CASSLRDGAYEQYF
TRBV14	TRBJ2-3	CASSPPAGGTDTQYF
TRBV3-1	TRBJ1-1	CASSQDVDTEAFF
TRBV6-2/TRBV6-3	TRBJ2-2	CASSQGQHTGELFF
TRBV5-1	TRBJ2-5	CASSLVGGAGGPETQYF
TRBV11-3	TRBJ2-1	CASGQTGREVDEQFF
TRBV7-3	TRBJ2-3	CASSSRGDRSCTDTQYF
TRBV7-2	TRBJ2-1	CASSYWTSGPYNEQFF
TRBV7-8	TRBJ1-6	CASSPDRSLYNSPLHF
TRBV5-5	TRBJ1-1	CASSLAFEAFF
TRBV19	TRBJ2-1	CASTEGSSYNEQFF